In this sample, the clone carrying this T cell receptor (beta chain) turned up many times. These data are taken from a study of Graves' ophthalmopathy and Graves' hyperthyroidism. Other autoimmune diseases, uncontrolled infections, pregnancy and lactation each led to patient exclusion. The germline V and J ends were trimmed by 3 bases and 0 bases, with 11 bases remaining between them. The V gene's germline CDR1 is DFQATT and CDR2 SNEGSKA (reference sequence). This CDR3 has 14 residues. Scientists amplified the TCR beta CDR3 regions from RNA transcripts. In the first round, RT-PCR was carried out with HTBI primers, and a multiplex PCR formed the second round. TCRdb recomputed calls from the multiplex PCR reads with MiXCR, one row per CDR3 protein. The table lists hundreds of thousands of distinct CDR3 sequences, around a fifth of them singletons.

The rearrangement joins TRBV20-1 to TRBJ1-1; no clear D. Sequencing was performed on peripheral blood. The TCR was taken from a woman aged 18-29 years with stable Graves' hyperthyroidism. Some clones in this sample may be carry-over from other donors' samples. The CDR3 nucleotides read TGCAGTGCTAGCAATCCGGGCATGAACACTGAAGCTTTCTTT. Its protein product is CSASNPGMNTEAFF.